The 17 T cell receptor beta chains given below trace back to one sample, sequenced in a study of OX40 agonist ivuxolimab in advanced cancers. Profiling relied on immunoSEQ multiplex PCR, and the TCRdb table lists in-frame clones only, not all of them. The sample consists of about 82,000 clones, over 65% of them appearing once. The sequencing here drew on CD4+ or CD8+ T cells sorted from blood, taken in a trial of the OX40 agonist ivuxolimab. The origin of the receptors is an adult with an advanced solid tumor such as melanoma, head and neck, liver or kidney cancer.

V usage is TRBV7-9 and J usage is TRBJ1-2; D call uncertain. Trimming shortened V by 2 bases and J by 6 bases, and 10 bases separated the two germline ends. The V gene's germline CDR1 is SEHNR and CDR2 FQNEAQ (reference sequence). The CDR3 covers 13 residues. CDR3 coding DNA: TGTGCCAGCAGCTTATATATACGGAATGGCTACACCTTC. Translated, it gives CASSLYIRNGYTF.

In its sample, this clone was seen once. The V gene is TRBV11-2, the J gene TRBJ1-1; D not certain. V lost 5 bases to trimming and J lost 5 bases, with 12 bases between them. Germline-derived CDR1 and CDR2 are SGHAT and FQNNGV. This CDR3 region has 13 residues. This chain's CDR3 is CASSTQEETEAFF. The CDR3, as DNA: TGTGCCAGCAGCACCCAGGAGGAGACTGAAGCTTTCTTT. Looking up the rest from reference TRBV11-2 and TRBJ1-1 gives the full variable domain: EAGVAQSPRYKIIEKRQSVAFWCNPISGHATLYWYQQILGQGPKLLIQFQNNGVVDDSQLPKDRFSAERLKGVDSTLKIQPAKLEDSAVYLCASSTQEETEAFFGQGTRLTVV.

The rearrangement uses TRBV6-6 and TRBJ2-7, with 12 bases aligning to TRBD2. CDR3 length: 14 residues. Trimming at V came to 2 bases and at J to 6 bases, leaving 2 bases not matched to a gene. CDR1 and CDR2 from the germline V gene are MNHNY and SVGAGI (reference sequence). The CDR3 nucleotides are TGTGCCAGCAGTTACCTAGCGGGGGGGCGCGAGCAGTACTTC. It encodes CASSYLAGGREQYF.

V gene TRBV7-2 combines with J gene TRBJ1-5; 10 bases agree with TRBD1. Germline CDR1 is SGHTA and CDR2 is FQGNSA. CDR3 length: 17 residues. J lost 4 bases, V lost 4 bases, and 10 bases had no gene match. The CDR3 is CASSSRPPGQGNQPQHF. The CDR3 region has the DNA TGTGCCAGCAGCTCGCGCCCACCGGGACAGGGGAATCAGCCCCAGCATTTT.

This sequence joins TRBV5-1 and TRBJ1-4, with D possibly matching TRBD1 (5 bases). The CDR3 covers 17 residues. The V and J ends lost 0 bases and 5 bases respectively, with 17 bases between them. Per germline, CDR1 SGHRS and CDR2 YFSETQ. CDR3 sequence: CASSLGVGDALNEKLFF. CDR3 DNA sequence: TGCGCCAGCAGCTTGGGCGTGGGGGACGCCCTGAATGAAAAACTGTTTTTT.

The chain employs TRBV18 and TRBJ2-5; D is uncertain. The CDR3 has 12 residues. V dropped 5 bases and J dropped 3 bases, with 7 bases sitting between them. Germline values: CDR1 KGHSH, CDR2 LQKENI. The CDR3 DNA reads TGTGCCAGCTCAAATATTAAAGAGACCCAGTACTTC. Its protein product is CASSNIKETQYF.

A few counts support this clone. V is TRBV9 and J is TRBJ2-3; D tentatively reads TRBD1 or TRBD2 (5 bases each). This CDR3 region has 17 residues. CDR1 and CDR2 from the germline V gene are SGDLS and YYNGEE. V lost 0 bases, J lost 3 bases, and 17 bases lay in between. CDR3 protein: CASSVATGPILTDTQYF. CDR3 nucleotide sequence: TGTGCCAGCAGCGTAGCTACGGGACCTATCCTTACAGATACGCAGTATTTT.

The chain recombines TRBV11-2 with TRBJ1-2, with D perhaps matching TRBD1 (6 bases). The CDR3 has 16 amino acids. In germline, CDR1 is SGHAT, CDR2 FQNNGV. Between the trimmed V and J ends, which lost 5 bases and 3 bases, there was a span of 19 bases. DNA for the CDR3: TGTGCCAGCAGCCAATCCGGGACTCAGGGGTACTATGGCTACACCTTC. Its protein is CASSQSGTQGYYGYTF.

Written as DNA, the CDR3 is TGTGCCAGCAGCTTGGTTTCTGAGTATCAGACCCAGTACTTC. Its protein product is CASSLVSEYQTQYF. J is TRBJ2-5 and V is TRBV5-4; D is unclear. V lost 0 bases and J 6 bases, leaving 12 bases between the germline ends. The CDR3 runs 14 residues. Germline V gene sequence: CDR1 SGHNT, CDR2 YYREEE (reference sequence).

The chain uses TRBV7-8 and TRBJ1-2; no clear D. The length of the CDR3 is 15 residues. V was cut by 1 base and J by 2 bases, with 11 bases left in between. CDR1 and CDR2 (germline): SGHVS, FQNEAQ. The DNA of the CDR3 is TGTGCCAGCAGCTTAGAATTGGGCAACAACTATGGCTACACCTTC. It encodes CASSLELGNNYGYTF.

The chain combines TRBV7-3 with TRBJ2-2, with unresolved D. In germline, CDR1 is SGHTA, CDR2 FQGTGA. Trimming took off 5 bases at V and 6 bases at J, with 10 bases between the two ends. This CDR3 comprises 13 residues. CDR3 in DNA: TGTGCCAGCAGCCCCCCCGCGCCCGGGGAGCTGTTTTTT. The encoded protein is CASSPPAPGELFF. Full variable domain (missing parts from reference TRBV7-3 and TRBJ2-2): GAGVSQTPSNKVTEKGKYVELRCDPISGHTALYWYRQSLGQGPEFLIYFQGTGAADDSGLPNDRFFAVRPEGSVSTLKIQRTERGDSAVYLCASSPPAPGELFFGEGSRLTVL.

The chain combines TRBV6-6 with TRBJ1-4; 7 bases match TRBD1. The CDR3 runs 14 residues. The germline V gene encodes CDR1 MNHNY and CDR2 SVGAGI (reference sequence). After removal of 8 bases from V and 5 bases from J, the junction contained 8 bases not matched to a gene. The CDR3 nucleotides read TGTGCCAGCTGTGGAAGGGGGCTGAATGAAAAACTGTTTTTT. It codes for CASCGRGLNEKLFF.

CDR3 amino acids: CASSLAAVTLYGYTF. CDR3 sequence (DNA): TGTGCCAGCAGCTTAGCAGCAGTGACTCTCTATGGCTACACCTTC. The chain uses TRBV7-8 and TRBJ1-2; D remains ambiguous. Germline lookup yields CDR1 SGHVS and CDR2 FQNEAQ. The CDR3 length is 15 residues. Trimming stripped 0 bases from V and 4 bases from J, with 12 bases between. Full variable domain (missing parts from reference TRBV7-8 and TRBJ1-2): GAGVSQSPRYKVAKRGQDVALRCDPISGHVSLFWYQQALGQGPEFLTYFQNEAQLDKSGLPSDRFFAERPEGSVSTLKIQRTQQEDSAVYLCASSLAAVTLYGYTFGSGTRLTVV.

J is TRBJ1-1 and V is TRBV9; no reliable D call. V was pared by 4 bases and J by 3 bases, with 10 bases between. Germline values: CDR1 SGDLS, CDR2 YYNGEE. This CDR3 spans 13 amino acids. The CDR3 DNA follows: TGTGCCAGCAGCTTTCAGGAGTACACTGAAGCTTTCTTT. This codes for CASSFQEYTEAFF.

There are a few counts of this clone. Other DNA sequences of this sample code for an identical CDR3. This chain links TRBV6-1 with TRBJ1-1, with D tentatively TRBD1 (6 bases). CDR1 and CDR2 (germline): MNHNS, SASEGT. V was trimmed by 6 bases and J by 1 base, leaving 9 bases between them. The CDR3 contains 13 residues. In DNA, the CDR3 is TGTGCCAGCAGCCAGACAGGGAACACTGAAGCTTTCTTT. Translation gives CASSQTGNTEAFF.

The CDR3, as DNA: TGTGCCTGGAGTGTACCCGGCCTTGACAATCAGCCCCAGCATTTT. Translating it yields CAWSVPGLDNQPQHF. The V and J genes are TRBV30 and TRBJ1-5; D is unresolved. Germline V gene lookup returns CDR1 GTSNPN and CDR2 SVGIG (reference sequence). V lost 0 bases and J 3 bases, leaving 12 bases between the germline ends. The CDR3 is 15 amino acids.

In this sample, this clone turned up a few times. This CDR3 is CASSGIRDRNSPLHF. The DNA for the CDR3 is TGTGCCAGCAGTGGTATCCGGGACAGAAATTCACCCCTCCACTTT. V is TRBV6-1 and J is TRBJ1-6, with 7 positions matching TRBD1. This CDR3 has 15 amino acids. The ends lost 4 bases at V and 7 bases at J; junction bases unmatched: 7. In germline, CDR1 is MNHNS, CDR2 SASEGT.